The rows below give T cell receptor beta chains drawn from one sample of a study of CD8 T cells in Susac syndrome. Each CDR3 protein is one row after TCRdb ran MiXCR on the immunoSEQ multiplex PCR reads. The sample holds 69,000 or so distinct CDR3 sequences, approximately 93% seen once. Sequenced material: CD8+ T cells from PBMCs. These receptors came from a human donor with multiple sclerosis. Each CDR3 is given with its conserved first and last residue. Where a row states a size, it is once, few, many or the class of an expanded clone; other rows omit it.

V: TRBV7-9
size: NA
CDR3: CASSDRTSRTYDEQFF

V: TRBV20-1
size: NA
CDR3: CSAKEALADTQYF

V: TRBV11-2
size: NA
CDR3: CASSLDWGTTNEKLFF

V: TRBV6-5
size: NA
CDR3: CASSRGTTSDEQYF

V: TRBV6-2/TRBV6-3
size: NA
CDR3: CASSYSTEGPGELFF

V: TRBV29-1
size: NA
CDR3: CSVEGLAGGIDEQYF

V: TRBV3-1
size: once
CDR3: CASSQSGESSAFF

V: TRBV27
size: NA
CDR3: CASSPTGGGYEQYF

V: TRBV11-1
size: NA
CDR3: CASSLRGRNEQFF

V: TRBV20-1
size: NA
CDR3: CSAWAGGSTDTQYF

V: TRBV29-1
size: NA
CDR3: CSVEEQGRNYGYTF

V: TRBV27
size: few
CDR3: CASSLPGYEQYF

V: TRBV27
size: NA
CDR3: CASSFEGSPLHF

V: TRBV20-1
size: NA
CDR3: CSARERTSGGLRDEQFF

V: TRBV27
size: NA
CDR3: CASSLNSLDTQYF

V: TRBV29-1
size: NA
CDR3: CSVQGLDLNSPLHF

V: TRBV2
size: NA
CDR3: CASSVGVLYEQYF

V: TRBV24-1
size: NA
CDR3: CANHDRGVADTQYF

V: TRBV4-1
size: NA
CDR3: CASSHTGRVTEAFF

V: TRBV20-1
size: NA
CDR3: CSAGTGGGRWSDQPQHF

V: TRBV13
size: NA
CDR3: CASSLRGATYEQYF

V: TRBV11-2
size: NA
CDR3: CASSYTDSPNEQFF

V: TRBV9
size: NA
CDR3: CASSDNRQLGSYNEQFF

V: TRBV9
size: NA
CDR3: CASSVRDTDFYGYTF

V: TRBV24-1
size: once
CDR3: CATSGLAGPETQYF

V: TRBV7-9
size: NA
CDR3: CASSSPRDQNIQYF

V: TRBV7-2
size: NA
CDR3: CASSSGPDYEQYF